The sequence of this T cell receptor beta chain was determined in a study of blood T cell repertoires in COVID-19. On the study more broadly: Donors in the United States, Italy and Spain gave samples during acute or convalescent COVID-19. T cells, B-cell-depleted T cells, or PBMCs supplied cDNA or gDNA.

Cohort allocation depended upon clinical history that participants reported. As originally analysed: Reference gene primers were amplified, and this amplification served to estimate nucleated cell counts. Sequencing was performed with immunoSEQ multiplex PCR; in TCRdb, only in-frame clones are kept and a portion is missing. That table furnishes V, J and clone size, whereas the DNA furnished D and trimming. The sample has roughly 250,000 clones, approximately 90% seen once. This CDR3 spans 15 amino acids. Germline V gene lookup returns CDR1 KGHDR and CDR2 SFDVKD. V was clipped by 3 bases and J by 8 bases, with 18 bases between them.

The sequencing sample was made of PBMCs or T cells enriched from blood (not recorded which). This receptor was taken from a woman in her thirties with acute COVID-19. V usage is TRBV24-1 and J usage is TRBJ1-2; a weak D match, TRBD1 (5 bases). CDR3 in DNA: TGTGCCACCAGTGATACGAAGACGGGGGAGAGGGGCTACACCTTC. Amino acids: CATSDTKTGERGYTF.